These T cell receptor beta chains were read from a single sample in a study of OX40 agonist ivuxolimab in advanced cancers. Clones were read by immunoSEQ multiplex PCR, and TCRdb kept only the in-frame ones, dropping some. The sample has 100,000 to 110,000 clones; approximately 91% are singletons. Specimen: CD4+ or CD8+ T cells sorted from blood, collected in a trial of the OX40 agonist ivuxolimab. The receptors were gathered from an adult with an advanced solid tumor such as melanoma, head and neck, liver or kidney cancer. CDR3s include the opening cysteine and the closing phenylalanine or tryptophan. The D gene is left open where the match is weak. The size field is filled for only some rows; it gives once, few, many or a size class.

j_call: TRBJ2-3
d_call: -
clone_size: -
v_call: TRBV2
cdr3_nt: TGTGCCAGCAGTGTTTTAGCCAGCACAGATACGCAGTATTTT
cdr3_aa: CASSVLASTDTQYF

j_call: TRBJ2-5
d_call: -
clone_size: once
v_call: TRBV7-6
cdr3_nt: TGTGCCAGCAGCGGAGGGACGGATCGGGAGACCCAGTACTTC
cdr3_aa: CASSGGTDRETQYF

j_call: TRBJ2-2
d_call: -
clone_size: -
v_call: TRBV6-6
cdr3_nt: TGTGCCAGCACAGAGGGCCGGAACACCGGGGAGCTGTTTTTT
cdr3_aa: CASTEGRNTGELFF

j_call: TRBJ2-1
d_call: TRBD1
clone_size: -
v_call: TRBV5-1
cdr3_nt: TGCGCCAGCAGCTTATATGGGACAGAGTTCGGGGAGCAGTTCTTC
cdr3_aa: CASSLYGTEFGEQFF

j_call: TRBJ1-1
d_call: -
clone_size: -
v_call: TRBV5-1
cdr3_nt: TGCGCCAGCAGCTTGGGACTGTTGAACACTGAAGCTTTCTTT
cdr3_aa: CASSLGLLNTEAFF

j_call: TRBJ1-2
d_call: -
clone_size: once
v_call: TRBV5-6
cdr3_nt: TGTGCCAGCAGCAGTCCAGGCAGGGGCTATGGCTACACCTTC
cdr3_aa: CASSSPGRGYGYTF

j_call: TRBJ1-1
d_call: -
clone_size: few
v_call: TRBV6-6
cdr3_nt: TGTGCCAGCAGCCTCCCGGTTGGTGAAGCTTTCTTT
cdr3_aa: CASSLPVGEAFF

j_call: TRBJ2-7
d_call: TRBD1
clone_size: -
v_call: TRBV5-5
cdr3_nt: TGTGCCAGCAGTACCTCGGGACAGGCCTACGAGCAGTACTTC
cdr3_aa: CASSTSGQAYEQYF

j_call: TRBJ1-1
d_call: TRBD1
clone_size: -
v_call: TRBV9
cdr3_nt: TGTGCCAGCAGCGTACTCGACAGGGACACTGAAGCTTTCTTT
cdr3_aa: CASSVLDRDTEAFF

j_call: TRBJ1-1
d_call: -
clone_size: -
v_call: TRBV5-1
cdr3_nt: TGCGCCAGCAGCCGGCTCGCGGGTGTAACTGAAGCTTTCTTT
cdr3_aa: CASSRLAGVTEAFF

j_call: TRBJ1-3
d_call: -
clone_size: -
v_call: TRBV15
cdr3_nt: TGTGCCACCAGCAGAGAAGACAGAATCTCTGGAAACACCATATATTTT
cdr3_aa: CATSREDRISGNTIYF

j_call: TRBJ2-7
d_call: -
clone_size: -
v_call: TRBV11-2
cdr3_nt: TGTGCCAGCAGCTTAGTGGTTCGCGGCCCCTACGAGCAGTACTTC
cdr3_aa: CASSLVVRGPYEQYF

j_call: TRBJ2-7
d_call: TRBD1
clone_size: -
v_call: TRBV5-1
cdr3_nt: TGCGCCAGCAGCTTGGGACGGGACAGGACTGATTACGAGCAGTACTTC
cdr3_aa: CASSLGRDRTDYEQYF

j_call: TRBJ2-3
d_call: -
clone_size: once
v_call: TRBV19
cdr3_nt: TGTGCCAGTAGCCCCCGCACAGATACGCAGTATTTT
cdr3_aa: CASSPRTDTQYF

j_call: TRBJ1-1
d_call: TRBD1
clone_size: -
v_call: TRBV23-1
cdr3_nt: TGCGCCAGCAGTCATTCATGGGACAGGCGGACTGAAGCTTTCTTT
cdr3_aa: CASSHSWDRRTEAFF

j_call: TRBJ2-3
d_call: -
clone_size: -
v_call: TRBV5-1
cdr3_nt: TGCGCCAGCAGAAAGGGAGCCCCCAGCACAGATACGCAGTATTTT
cdr3_aa: CASRKGAPSTDTQYF

j_call: TRBJ2-4
d_call: TRBD2
clone_size: -
v_call: TRBV27
cdr3_nt: TGTGCCAGCAGTTCCATGACTAGCGGGAGACTAGCCAAAAACATTCAGTACTTC
cdr3_aa: CASSSMTSGRLAKNIQYF

j_call: TRBJ2-2
d_call: TRBD1
clone_size: -
v_call: TRBV18
cdr3_nt: TGTGCCAGCTCACCCGGGACAGGGCGGAACACCGGGGAGCTGTTTTTT
cdr3_aa: CASSPGTGRNTGELFF